This T cell receptor beta chain was sequenced in a study of PD-1 blockade in classical Hodgkin lymphoma. Germline loops: CDR1 SGHVS, CDR2 FQNEAQ. After removal of 6 bases from V and 0 bases from J, the junction contained 9 bases not matched to a gene. The CDR3 is made up of 17 amino acids. This table comes from immunoSEQ multiplex PCR, and its TCRdb copy is limited to in-frame clones, with some not included. This table has fewer than 40,000 clones, under 90% appearing once. The time point here: cycle 4 day 1 (C4D1), after 5 to 7 weeks of nivolumab. There was relapse after autologous stem cell transplantation in every patient, and there was variation in brentuximab vedotin exposure. Purification of CD4+ T cells from thawed PBMCs was achieved by magnetic negative selection. The study recorded best responses of complete response, partial response or progressive disease.

The receptor was isolated from a human donor with classical Hodgkin lymphoma. The sequences come from CD4+ T cells from blood, collected before the fourth cycle of nivolumab. The rearrangement joins TRBV7-8 to TRBJ2-2; 8 positions match TRBD1. DNA for the CDR3: TGTGCCAGCAGGCGCTATCAGGGGGCCCCGAACACCGGGGAGCTGTTTTTT. This codes for CASRRYQGAPNTGELFF.